These 28 T cell receptor beta chains were all obtained from the same sample, sequenced in a study of blood T cell repertoires in COVID-19. Some clones are missing from TCRdb's copy, which holds only in-frame ones; the method was immunoSEQ multiplex PCR. The sample has roughly 140,000 clones, approximately 84% seen once. Specimen: PBMCs or T cells enriched from blood (not recorded which). The origin of the receptors is a woman aged 18-35 years who had been exposed to COVID-19.

The count of this clone is one. The V and J genes are TRBV27 and TRBJ1-6, with TRBD1 matching 7 bases. CDR1 and CDR2 from the germline V gene are MNHEY and SMNVEV (reference sequence). The CDR3 has 14 residues. The V gene end was trimmed by 4 bases and the J gene end by 5 bases; junction bases not matched to a gene: 2. This CDR3 is CASSWDSNNSPLHF. In DNA, the CDR3 is TGTGCCAGCAGTTGGGACAGTAATAATTCACCCCTCCACTTT.

This sequence joins TRBV6-2 or TRBV6-3 and TRBJ2-7; D unclear. V shed 6 bases and J shed 0 bases, with 6 bases lying between them. The CDR3 loop spans 12 amino acids. Germline lookup yields CDR1 MNHEY and CDR2 SVGEGT. The CDR3 region is CASSRDSYEQYF. The CDR3 DNA follows: TGTGCCAGCAGCCGCGACTCCTACGAGCAGTACTTC.

In this sample, this clone turned up a few times. The chain combines TRBV28 with TRBJ2-6, with TRBD1 as a possible D gene (6 bases). CDR3 length equals 16 residues. Germline V gives CDR1 MDHEN, CDR2 SYDVKM. CDR3: CVISGQSSSGANVLTF. In DNA form, the CDR3 reads TGTGTCATCTCGGGACAAAGCTCTTCTGGGGCCAACGTCCTGACTTTC.

The V call is TRBV30, the J call TRBJ1-5; D gene ambiguous. This CDR3 spans 13 amino acids. Trimming left V 2 bases short and J 3 bases short, with 8 bases between. From germline, CDR1 is GTSNPN and CDR2 SVGIG (reference sequence). Here the CDR3 reads CAWSNGDNQPQHF. The CDR3, as DNA: TGTGCCTGGAGTAACGGGGACAATCAGCCCCAGCATTTT. Together with reference TRBV30 and TRBJ1-5, the CDR3 gives the full variable domain: SQTIHQWPATLVQPVGSPLSLECTVEGTSNPNLYWYRQAAGRGLQLLFYSVGIGQISSEVPQNLSASRPQDRQFILSSKKLLLSDSGFYLCAWSNGDNQPQHFGDGTRLSIL.

The V gene is TRBV5-1, the J gene TRBJ2-2; TRBD2 matches at 10 bases. The CDR3 contains 15 residues. Trimming at V came to 4 bases and at J to 5 bases, leaving 5 bases not matched to a gene. Germline CDR1 and CDR2: SGHRS and YFSETQ. The CDR3 spells CASSLAGAGTGELFF. In DNA, the CDR3 is TGCGCCAGCAGCCTAGCGGGAGCGGGGACCGGGGAGCTGTTTTTT.

This chain uses TRBV27 with TRBJ1-1; D remains unclear. The CDR3 runs to 13 residues. Germline V gives CDR1 MNHEY, CDR2 SMNVEV (reference sequence). The ends were cut back, 7 bases at V and 1 base at J, with 10 bases in the middle. CDR3: CASKRSQNTEAFF. The CDR3 nucleotides are TGTGCCAGCAAGCGGAGTCAGAACACTGAAGCTTTCTTT.

V usage is TRBV27 and J usage is TRBJ2-3; 7 nucleotides agree with TRBD2. V lost 9 bases, J lost 5 bases, and 11 bases stayed unmatched. This CDR3 is 14 amino acids long. CDR1 and CDR2 from the germline V gene are MNHEY and SMNVEV (reference sequence). The CDR3 coding sequence is TGTGCCAGTACCGGTGCGGGGGTTAGAGATACGCAGTATTTT. Its protein is CASTGAGVRDTQYF.

The V and J genes are TRBV5-6 and TRBJ1-1, with 9 bases that match TRBD1. The ends lost 6 bases at V and 1 base at J; junction bases unmatched: 10. The CDR3 totals 16 residues. CDR1 is SGHDT and CDR2 is YYEEEE in the germline V gene. The CDR3 here is CASTNLQGAGNTEAFF. The DNA for the CDR3 is TGTGCCAGCACAAACCTACAGGGGGCGGGGAACACTGAAGCTTTCTTT.

The CDR3 reads CASSQAAGANEQFF. The CDR3 bases are TGTGCCAGCAGCCAAGCGGCGGGAGCCAATGAGCAGTTCTTC. The V and J genes are TRBV3-1 (or the pseudogene TRBV3-2) and TRBJ2-1; TRBD2 aligns across 7 bases. The CDR3 is 14 amino acids. Trimming cost V 1 base and J 6 bases; bases outside gene matches: 3. Germline values: CDR1 LGHDT, CDR2 YNNKEL (reference sequence).

The V gene is TRBV9, the J gene TRBJ1-5; TRBD1 might be the D (5 bases). Germline CDR1 is SGDLS and CDR2 is YYNGEE. CDR3 length equals 13 residues. The V and J ends lost 0 bases and 5 bases respectively, with 6 bases between them. Written as DNA, the CDR3 is TGTGCCAGCAGCGTAGGCAGGGATCAGCCCCAGCATTTT. Its translation: CASSVGRDQPQHF.

This sequence joins TRBV2 and TRBJ2-1, with 9 bases lining up with TRBD2. The CDR3 has 14 residues. CDR1 SNHLY and CDR2 FYNNEI come from the germline V gene. Trimming took 6 bases from V and 9 from J; bases not matched to a gene: 9. The CDR3 DNA reads as TGTGCCAGCAGGTTAGCGGGAGAGGTGGGTGAGCAGTTCTTC. This codes for CASRLAGEVGEQFF.

The V gene is TRBV21-1, the J gene TRBJ2-1; the table gives TRBD2 as D, unverified against the DNA. TRBV21-1 is designated a pseudogene. CDR3 length equals 16 residues. The CDR3 DNA follows: TGTGCCAGCAGATTCAACCCGGGGGACCCTCACAATGAGCAGTTCTTC. The encoded protein is CASRFNPGDPHNEQFF.

The chain joins TRBV6-1 to TRBJ2-3; TRBD2 matches 8 bases. CDR3 length equals 18 residues. After removal of 4 bases from V and 2 bases from J, the junction contained 14 bases not matched to a gene. The germline V gene has CDR1 MNHNS and CDR2 SASEGT. CDR3 sequence reads: CASSGPSGSVTHTDTQYF. CDR3 DNA sequence: TGTGCCAGCAGTGGTCCGAGCGGGAGCGTCACTCACACAGATACGCAGTATTTT.

This clone was counted a single time. This chain uses TRBV18 with TRBJ2-5, with D possibly being TRBD2 (5 bases). The ends were cut back, 3 bases at V and 2 bases at J, with 13 bases in the middle. CDR3 length: 15 amino acids. The V gene's germline CDR1 is KGHSH and CDR2 LQKENI. CDR3 nucleotide sequence: TGTGCCAGCTCACCCCCCTACGGAGGACAAGAGACCCAGTACTTC. Translating it yields CASSPPYGGQETQYF.

The genes are TRBV4-1 and TRBJ2-7; 7 nucleotides agree with TRBD2. This CDR3 has 15 amino acids. Trimming cost V 0 bases and J 2 bases; bases outside gene matches: 4. Germline V CDR1 and CDR2: MGHRA, YSYEKL. This CDR3 reads CASSQDWGGTYEQYF. CDR3 DNA sequence: TGCGCCAGCAGCCAAGACTGGGGGGGGACCTACGAGCAGTACTTC.

This chain uses TRBV24-1 with TRBJ2-7, with D unclear. Trimming pared 0 bases from V and 5 bases from J, leaving 4 bases between. CDR1 is KGHDR, CDR2 SFDVKD, per germline. The CDR3 extends over 12 amino acids. CDR3 amino acids: CATSDLYDEQYF. Here the CDR3 DNA reads TGTGCCACCAGTGATTTGTATGACGAGCAGTACTTC.

The gene calls are TRBV27 and TRBJ1-1; 12 nucleotides agree with TRBD1. Per the germline V gene, CDR1 is MNHEY and CDR2 is SMNVEV (reference sequence). The CDR3 has 14 amino acids. V gave up 3 bases and J gave up 7 bases; unmatched junction bases: 3. CDR3 amino acids: CASSFGTGGLEAFF. As DNA, the CDR3 is TGTGCCAGCAGTTTCGGGACAGGGGGCCTTGAAGCTTTCTTT.

As to this clone: The same CDR3 can be traced to other DNA sequences in this sample. The chain links TRBV7-9 to TRBJ2-2; 7 positions match TRBD2. The CDR3 consists of 15 residues. In germline, CDR1 is SEHNR, CDR2 FQNEAQ (reference sequence). Trimming took 0 bases from V and 2 from J; bases not matched to a gene: 0. The CDR3 reads CASSLAGLNTGELFF. The DNA for the CDR3 is TGTGCCAGCAGCTTAGCGGGACTAAACACCGGGGAGCTGTTTTTT.

The CDR3 DNA reads as TGTGCCTGGTCCGGGACAACTTCACCCCTCCACTTT. It is translated as CAWSGTTSPLHF. The chain combines TRBV30 with TRBJ1-6; D possibly corresponds to TRBD1 (6 bases). This CDR3 has 12 residues. V dropped 5 bases and J dropped 9 bases, with 11 bases sitting between them. CDR1 and CDR2 from the germline V gene are GTSNPN and SVGIG (reference sequence).

The chain recombines TRBV15 with TRBJ2-7; possibly TRBD2 for D (6 bases). Germline CDR1 reads LNHNV; CDR2 reads YYDKDF (reference sequence). The ends were cut back, 5 bases at V and 3 bases at J, with 14 bases in the middle. CDR3 size: 14 residues. In DNA form, the CDR3 reads TGTGCCACCAGCCAGGGCGGGAATGTCTACGAGCAGTACTTC. Amino acid sequence: CATSQGGNVYEQYF.

The chain has TRBV20-1 and TRBJ1-2; 10 nucleotides align to TRBD1. This CDR3 is 12 amino acids long. The V segment lost 6 bases and the J segment 7 bases; nucleotides outside the gene matches: 5. Germline loops: CDR1 DFQATT, CDR2 SNEGSKA (reference sequence). In DNA, the CDR3 is TGCAGTGCCAGTGACAGGGGGCTTGGCTACACCTTC. Amino acid sequence: CSASDRGLGYTF.

The V and J genes are TRBV24-1 and TRBJ2-1; D perhaps matches TRBD1 (7 bases). CDR1 KGHDR and CDR2 SFDVKD come from the germline V gene. V was clipped by 4 bases and J by 8 bases, with 14 bases between them. The CDR3 extends over 14 amino acids. DNA of the CDR3: TGTGCCACCAGTGAGAGCCGGGGGACAGATGAGCAGTTCTTC. As protein: CATSESRGTDEQFF.

The chain is built from TRBV9 and TRBJ2-2, with D unresolved. Trimming stripped 0 bases from V and 3 bases from J, with 12 bases between. CDR1 and CDR2 from the germline V gene are SGDLS and YYNGEE. The CDR3 spans 16 residues. CDR3 sequence reads: CASSVDGSPYTGELFF. CDR3 DNA sequence: TGTGCCAGCAGCGTAGATGGTAGTCCGTACACCGGGGAGCTGTTTTTT. The variable domain in full, with the rest retrieved from reference TRBV9 and TRBJ2-2, is DSGVTQTPKHLITATGQRVTLRCSPRSGDLSVYWYQQSLDQGLQFLIQYYNGEERAKGNILERFSAQQFPDLHSELNLSSLELGDSALYFCASSVDGSPYTGELFFGEGSRLTVL.

The rearrangement uses TRBV19 and TRBJ2-3; 9 bases fit TRBD1. Germline CDR1 and CDR2: LNHDA and SQIVND (reference sequence). The CDR3 is made up of 16 amino acids. V shed 6 bases, J shed 4 bases, and the junction held 11 bases outside the gene matches. CDR3 bases: TGTGCCAGTAGGACCTCCGGGACAGGGTTATCAGATACGCAGTATTTT. Translated, it gives CASRTSGTGLSDTQYF.

This chain links TRBV18 with TRBJ1-1, with TRBD1 as a possible D gene (6 bases). This CDR3 has 14 residues. Germline V gene data show CDR1 as KGHSH and CDR2 as LQKENI. The ends were cut back, 3 bases at V and 4 bases at J, with 12 bases in the middle. CDR3 region: CASSPGQTVTEAFF. CDR3 bases: TGTGCCAGCTCACCCGGACAGACGGTCACTGAAGCTTTCTTT.

The gene calls are TRBV9 and TRBJ2-7; D gene unclear. Trimming cost V 5 bases and J 5 bases, with 11 bases left between them. Germline V gene data show CDR1 as SGDLS and CDR2 as YYNGEE. This CDR3 has 12 residues. DNA for the CDR3: TGTGCCAGCAGTGACTGGAACCACGAGCAGTACTTC. Protein sequence: CASSDWNHEQYF. The complete variable domain, with remaining parts taken from reference TRBV9 and TRBJ2-7, reads DSGVTQTPKHLITATGQRVTLRCSPRSGDLSVYWYQQSLDQGLQFLIQYYNGEERAKGNILERFSAQQFPDLHSELNLSSLELGDSALYFCASSDWNHEQYFGPGTRLTVT.

The V call is TRBV6-5, the J call TRBJ1-1; no clear D. V was shortened by 5 bases and J by 4 bases, with 14 bases between the two germline ends. Germline V gene sequence: CDR1 MNHEY, CDR2 SVGAGI. The CDR3 totals 14 residues. This chain's CDR3 is CASSLEPRSTEAFF. In DNA, the CDR3 is TGTGCCAGCAGTCTCGAGCCCCGAAGCACTGAAGCTTTCTTT.

The chain couples TRBV19 to TRBJ2-1; 12 positions match TRBD2. Trimming removed 1 base from V and 3 bases from J; junction bases left unmatched: 13. Germline V gives CDR1 LNHDA, CDR2 SQIVND (reference sequence). This CDR3 region has 20 residues. The CDR3 DNA is TGTGCCAGTAGTATAGGGGCCGGGACTAGCGGGCCGGAGGACTACAATGAGCAGTTCTTC. This gives the protein CASSIGAGTSGPEDYNEQFF. Drawing the rest from reference TRBV19 and TRBJ2-1, the complete variable domain is DGGITQSPKYLFRKEGQNVTLSCEQNLNHDAMYWYRQDPGQGLRLIYYSQIVNDFQKGDIAEGYSVSREKKESFPLTVTSAQKNPTAFYLCASSIGAGTSGPEDYNEQFFGPGTRLTVL.